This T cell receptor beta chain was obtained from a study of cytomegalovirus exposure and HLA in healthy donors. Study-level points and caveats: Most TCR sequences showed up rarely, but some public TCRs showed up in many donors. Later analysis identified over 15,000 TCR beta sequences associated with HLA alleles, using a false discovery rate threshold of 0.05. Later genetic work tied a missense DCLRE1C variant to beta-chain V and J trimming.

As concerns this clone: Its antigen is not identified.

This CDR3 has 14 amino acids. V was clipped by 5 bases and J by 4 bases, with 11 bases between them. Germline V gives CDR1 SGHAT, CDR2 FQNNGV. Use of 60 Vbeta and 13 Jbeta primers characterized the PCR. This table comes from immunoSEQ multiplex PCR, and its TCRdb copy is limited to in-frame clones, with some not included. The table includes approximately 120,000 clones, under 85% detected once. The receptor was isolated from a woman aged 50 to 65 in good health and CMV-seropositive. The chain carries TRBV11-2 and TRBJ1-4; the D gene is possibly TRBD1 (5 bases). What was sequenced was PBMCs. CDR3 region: CASSLTGLNEKLFF. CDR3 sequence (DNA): TGTGCCAGCAGCCTTACAGGCCTTAATGAAAAACTGTTTTTT.